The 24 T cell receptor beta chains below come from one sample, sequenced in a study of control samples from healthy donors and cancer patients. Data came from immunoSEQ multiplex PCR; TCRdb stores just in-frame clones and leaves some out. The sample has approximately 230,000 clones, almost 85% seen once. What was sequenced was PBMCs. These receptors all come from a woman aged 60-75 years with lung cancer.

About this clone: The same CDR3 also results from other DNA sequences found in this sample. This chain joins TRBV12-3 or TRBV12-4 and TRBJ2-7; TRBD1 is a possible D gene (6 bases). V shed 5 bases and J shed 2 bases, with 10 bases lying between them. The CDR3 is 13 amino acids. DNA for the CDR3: TGTGCCAGCAGTCGGGACACAGCCTACGAGCAGTACTTC. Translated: CASSRDTAYEQYF.

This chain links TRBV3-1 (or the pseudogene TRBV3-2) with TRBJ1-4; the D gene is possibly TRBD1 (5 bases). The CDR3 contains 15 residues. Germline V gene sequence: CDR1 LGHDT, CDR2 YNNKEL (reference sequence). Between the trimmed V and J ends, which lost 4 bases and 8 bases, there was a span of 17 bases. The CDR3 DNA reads TGTGCCAGCAGCCTCTCCGGAGGGGTTGGGGAAAAACTGTTTTTT. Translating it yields CASSLSGGVGEKLFF.

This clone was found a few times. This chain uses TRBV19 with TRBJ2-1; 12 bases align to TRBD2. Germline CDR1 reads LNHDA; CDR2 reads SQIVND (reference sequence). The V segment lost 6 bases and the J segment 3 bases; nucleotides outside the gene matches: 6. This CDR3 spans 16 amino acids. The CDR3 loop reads CASRPSLAGGYNEQFF. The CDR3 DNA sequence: TGTGCCAGTAGGCCTTCACTAGCGGGGGGCTACAATGAGCAGTTCTTC.

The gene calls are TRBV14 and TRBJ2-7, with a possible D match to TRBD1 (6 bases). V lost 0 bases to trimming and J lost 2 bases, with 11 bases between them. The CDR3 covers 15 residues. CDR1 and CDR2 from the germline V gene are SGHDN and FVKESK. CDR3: CASSQELGAAYEQYF. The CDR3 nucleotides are TGTGCCAGCAGCCAAGAACTGGGGGCCGCCTACGAGCAGTACTTC.

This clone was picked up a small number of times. CDR3 sequence: CASSLSGRHNQPQHF. CDR3 DNA sequence: TGTGCCAGCAGTTTATCGGGCAGACACAATCAGCCCCAGCATTTT. The chain carries TRBV28 and TRBJ1-5, with unresolved D. The CDR3 length is 15 residues. From germline, CDR1 is MDHEN and CDR2 SYDVKM. V was clipped by 1 base and J by 3 bases, with 10 bases between them.

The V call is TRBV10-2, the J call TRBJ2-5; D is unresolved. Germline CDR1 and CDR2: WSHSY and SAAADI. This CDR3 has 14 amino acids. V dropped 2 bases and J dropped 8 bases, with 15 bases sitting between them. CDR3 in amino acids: CASSEEWDPRTQYF. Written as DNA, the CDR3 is TGCGCCAGCAGTGAGGAGTGGGATCCACGAACCCAGTACTTC.

CDR3 sequence reads: CASRPRQTSPLHF. CDR3 nucleotides: TGTGCCAGTAGGCCCCGACAGACCTCACCCCTCCACTTT. The chain couples TRBV19 to TRBJ1-6, with a tentative D call TRBD1 (5 bases). Germline-derived CDR1 and CDR2 are LNHDA and SQIVND (reference sequence). The CDR3 runs 13 residues. Trimming stripped 6 bases from V and 10 bases from J, with 13 bases between.

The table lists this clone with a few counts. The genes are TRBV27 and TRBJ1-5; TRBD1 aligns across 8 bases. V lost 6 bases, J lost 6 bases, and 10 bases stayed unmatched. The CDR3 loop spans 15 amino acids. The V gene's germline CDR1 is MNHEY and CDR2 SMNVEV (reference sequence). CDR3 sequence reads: CASSLTRTGSQPQHF. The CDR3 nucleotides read TGTGCCAGCAGCTTAACCCGGACAGGGAGTCAGCCCCAGCATTTT.

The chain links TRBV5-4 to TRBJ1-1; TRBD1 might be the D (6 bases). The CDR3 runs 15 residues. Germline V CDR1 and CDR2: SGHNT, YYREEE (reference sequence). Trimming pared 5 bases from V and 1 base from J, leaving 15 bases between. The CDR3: CASRRAGEGNTEAFF. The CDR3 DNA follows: TGTGCCAGCAGACGGGCAGGGGAGGGGAACACTGAAGCTTTCTTT.

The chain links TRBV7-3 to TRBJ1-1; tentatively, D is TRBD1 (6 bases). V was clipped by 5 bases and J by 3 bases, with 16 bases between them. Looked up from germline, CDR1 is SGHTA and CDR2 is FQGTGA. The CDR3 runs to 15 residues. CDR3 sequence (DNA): TGTGCCAGCAGCCCCTCGCCGGACAGTTACACTGAAGCTTTCTTT. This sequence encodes CASSPSPDSYTEAFF.

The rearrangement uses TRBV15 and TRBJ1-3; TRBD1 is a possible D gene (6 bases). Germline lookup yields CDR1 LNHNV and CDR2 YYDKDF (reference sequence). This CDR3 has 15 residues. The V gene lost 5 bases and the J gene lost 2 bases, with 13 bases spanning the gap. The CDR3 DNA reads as TGTGCCACCAGCTCACAGGGACCGACTGGAAACACCATATATTTT. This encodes CATSSQGPTGNTIYF.

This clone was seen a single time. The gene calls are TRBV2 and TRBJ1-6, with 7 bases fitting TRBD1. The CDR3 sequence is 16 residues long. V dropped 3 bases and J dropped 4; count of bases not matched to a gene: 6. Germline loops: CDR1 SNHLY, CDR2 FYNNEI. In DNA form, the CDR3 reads TGTGCCAGCAGTGAGTCTTCGACAGGGTATAATTCACCCCTCCACTTT. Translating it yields CASSESSTGYNSPLHF. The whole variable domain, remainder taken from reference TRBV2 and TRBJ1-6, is EPEVTQTPSHQVTQMGQEVILRCVPISNHLYFYWYRQILGQKVEFLVSFYNNEISEKSEIFDDQFSVERPDGSNFTLKIRSTKLEDSAMYFCASSESSTGYNSPLHFGNGTRLTVT.

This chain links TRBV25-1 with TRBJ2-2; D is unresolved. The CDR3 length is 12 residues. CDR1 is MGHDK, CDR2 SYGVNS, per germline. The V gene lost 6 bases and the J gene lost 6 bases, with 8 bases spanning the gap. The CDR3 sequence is CASRRGPGELFF. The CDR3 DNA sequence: TGTGCCAGCAGGCGAGGTCCCGGGGAGCTGTTTTTT.

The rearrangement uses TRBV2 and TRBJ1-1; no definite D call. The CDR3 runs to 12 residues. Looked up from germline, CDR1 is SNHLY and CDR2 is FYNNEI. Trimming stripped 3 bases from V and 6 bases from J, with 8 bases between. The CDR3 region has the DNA TGTGCCAGCAGTGACTTTGAAGCTGAAGCTTTCTTT. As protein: CASSDFEAEAFF.

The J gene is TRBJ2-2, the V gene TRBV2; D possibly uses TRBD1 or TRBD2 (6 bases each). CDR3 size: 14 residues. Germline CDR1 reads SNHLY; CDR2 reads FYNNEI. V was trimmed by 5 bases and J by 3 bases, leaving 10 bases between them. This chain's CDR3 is CASSRGPDTGELFF. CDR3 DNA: TGTGCCAGCAGTCGGGGGCCCGACACCGGGGAGCTGTTTTTT.

The CDR3 protein is CASSQQGSTNYGYTF. The CDR3 nucleotides read TGCGCCAGCAGCCAACAGGGGTCTACTAACTATGGCTACACCTTC. The chain couples TRBV4-1 to TRBJ1-2; D might be TRBD1 (6 bases). The CDR3 sequence is 15 residues long. Germline V gene data show CDR1 as MGHRA and CDR2 as YSYEKL. The V end lost 2 bases, the J end lost 0 bases, and 10 bases lay between the germline ends.

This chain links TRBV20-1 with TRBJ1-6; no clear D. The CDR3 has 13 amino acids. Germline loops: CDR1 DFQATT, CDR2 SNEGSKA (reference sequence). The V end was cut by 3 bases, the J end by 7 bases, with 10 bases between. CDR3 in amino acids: CSASVSTNSPLHF. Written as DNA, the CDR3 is TGCAGTGCTAGTGTGAGCACGAATTCACCCCTCCACTTT.

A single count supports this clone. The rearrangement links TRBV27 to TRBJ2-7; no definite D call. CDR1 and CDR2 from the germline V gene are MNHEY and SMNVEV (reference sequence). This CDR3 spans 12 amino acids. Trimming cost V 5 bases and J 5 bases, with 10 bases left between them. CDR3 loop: CASSQSVNEQYF. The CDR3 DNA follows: TGTGCCAGCAGTCAATCAGTTAACGAGCAGTACTTC.

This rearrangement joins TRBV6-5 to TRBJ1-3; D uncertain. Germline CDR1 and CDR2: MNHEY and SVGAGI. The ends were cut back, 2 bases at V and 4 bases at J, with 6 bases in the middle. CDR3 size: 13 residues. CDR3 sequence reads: CASSYLGGNTIYF. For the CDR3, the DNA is TGTGCCAGCAGTTACCTGGGGGGAAACACCATATATTTT.

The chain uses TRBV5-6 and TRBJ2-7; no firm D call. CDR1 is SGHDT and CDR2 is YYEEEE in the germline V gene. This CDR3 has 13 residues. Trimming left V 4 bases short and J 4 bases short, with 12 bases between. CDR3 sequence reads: CASSPGPAYEQYF. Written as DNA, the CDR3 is TGTGCCAGCAGCCCCGGACCGGCTTACGAGCAGTACTTC.

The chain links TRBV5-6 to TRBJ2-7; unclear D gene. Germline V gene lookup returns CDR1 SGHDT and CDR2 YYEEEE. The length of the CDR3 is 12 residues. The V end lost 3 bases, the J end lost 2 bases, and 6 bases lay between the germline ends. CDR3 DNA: TGTGCCAGCAGCTCAACTACCTACGAGCAGTACTTC. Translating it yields CASSSTTYEQYF. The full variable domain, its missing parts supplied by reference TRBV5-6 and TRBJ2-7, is DAGVTQSPTHLIKTRGQQVTLRCSPKSGHDTVSWYQQALGQGPQFIFQYYEEEERQRGNFPDRFSGHQFPNYSSELNVNALLLGDSALYLCASSSTTYEQYFGPGTRLTVT.

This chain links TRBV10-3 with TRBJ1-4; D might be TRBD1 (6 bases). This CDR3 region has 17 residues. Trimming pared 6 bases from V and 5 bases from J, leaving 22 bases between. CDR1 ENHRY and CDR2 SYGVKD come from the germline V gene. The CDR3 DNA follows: TGTGCCATCAGCGGGGCGCCGGGACGCGGGACAAATGAAAAACTGTTTTTT. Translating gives CAISGAPGRGTNEKLFF.

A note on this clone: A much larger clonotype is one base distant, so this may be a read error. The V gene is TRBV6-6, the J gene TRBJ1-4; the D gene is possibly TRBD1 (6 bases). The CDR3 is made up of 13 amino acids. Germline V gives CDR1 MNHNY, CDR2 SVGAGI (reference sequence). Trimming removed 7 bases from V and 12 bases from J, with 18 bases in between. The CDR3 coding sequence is TGTGCCAGCAAAAGGACAGACCAGGGTGAACTGTTTTTT. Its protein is CASKRTDQGELFF.

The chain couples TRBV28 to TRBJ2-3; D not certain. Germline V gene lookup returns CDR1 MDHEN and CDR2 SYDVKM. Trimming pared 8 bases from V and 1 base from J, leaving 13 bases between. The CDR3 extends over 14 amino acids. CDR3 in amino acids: CASSPPGGTDTQYF. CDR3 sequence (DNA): TGTGCCAGCTCCCCCCCGGGTGGCACAGATACGCAGTATTTT.